This T cell receptor (beta chain) originates from a study of OX40 agonist ivuxolimab in advanced cancers. At the level of the study: The treatment was a fully human IgG2 OX40 agonist, ivuxolimab. General study points: Relative to CD4+, CD8+ T cells held more expanded clones on average. The specificity for antigen of the expanded peripheral T cells was not determined.

As concerns this clone: No antigen is known for it.

Here immunoSEQ multiplex PCR was the method, and the copy in TCRdb shows in-frame clones only, minus some. The repertoire holds around 35,000 clones, with about 72% as singletons. This sequence originates from an adult with an advanced solid tumor such as melanoma, head and neck, liver or kidney cancer. The sequences come from CD4+ or CD8+ T cells sorted from blood, collected in a trial of the OX40 agonist ivuxolimab.

The CDR3 loop reads CASSMGMGNQPQHF. The CDR3 DNA sequence: TGTGCCAGTAGTATGGGGATGGGCAATCAGCCCCAGCATTTT. This chain connects TRBV19 to TRBJ1-5; no clear D gene. The CDR3 is 14 amino acids. V was pared by 3 bases and J by 2 bases, with 8 bases between. From germline, CDR1 is LNHDA and CDR2 SQIVND (reference sequence).